The 21 T cell receptor beta chains presented below share a single source sample, sequenced in a study of T cell responses to AZD1222 COVID-19 vaccine. Profiling relied on immunoSEQ multiplex PCR, and the TCRdb table lists in-frame clones only, not all of them. The table lists about 170,000 clones, more than 90% of them singletons, with less than 3% in the top ten. Sequenced material: peripheral blood, taken on day 0 of AZD1222 vaccination. These receptors all come from an adult in good health.

The chain has TRBV5-1 and TRBJ1-2; the D gene is possibly TRBD1 (5 bases). Trimming left V 4 bases short and J 0 bases short, with 7 bases between. Looked up from germline, CDR1 is SGHRS and CDR2 is YFSETQ. This CDR3 has 13 residues. The CDR3 region is CASSPGSNYGYTF. The DNA of the CDR3 is TGCGCCAGCAGCCCAGGGTCTAACTATGGCTACACCTTC.

The chain links TRBV28 to TRBJ1-4; D is perhaps TRBD1 (6 bases). The germline gives CDR1 MDHEN, CDR2 SYDVKM. The CDR3 runs to 14 residues. The V gene lost 7 bases and the J gene lost 8 bases, with 17 bases spanning the gap. CDR3 coding DNA: TGTGCCAGCACTCTCATCGGAGGGGGAGAAAAACTGTTTTTT. It is translated as CASTLIGGGEKLFF.

This clone was observed a single time. The rearrangement joins TRBV18 to TRBJ2-7, with TRBD1 matching 10 bases. Trimming at V came to 1 base and at J to 1 base, leaving 1 base not matched to a gene. The CDR3 has 15 amino acids. The germline V gene has CDR1 KGHSH and CDR2 LQKENI. The CDR3 DNA sequence: TGTGCCAGCTCACCACGGACAGGGGGTTCCTACGAGCAGTACTTC. The encoded protein is CASSPRTGGSYEQYF.

The chain couples TRBV6-5 to TRBJ2-3, with a weak D call TRBD1 (6 bases). Germline loops: CDR1 MNHEY, CDR2 SVGAGI. This CDR3 is 15 amino acids long. V gave up 6 bases and J gave up 0 bases, with 13 bases separating them. CDR3 protein: CASRDRDTSTDTQYF. The CDR3 DNA sequence: TGTGCCAGCAGGGACCGGGACACGAGCACAGATACGCAGTATTTT.

The chain employs TRBV12-1 and TRBJ2-3; TRBD2 is the table's D call, not checked against the DNA. TRBV12-1 is described as a pseudogene. This CDR3 is 16 amino acids long. CDR3 sequence (DNA): TGTGCCAGCAGCTACGGGACTAGCGGGAGATCGGATACGCAGTATTTT. This codes for CASSYGTSGRSDTQYF.

The rearrangement links TRBV2 to TRBJ2-1; D is possibly TRBD1 or TRBD2 (5 bases each). Trimming took 6 bases from V and 4 from J, leaving 13 bases between them. The germline V gene has CDR1 SNHLY and CDR2 FYNNEI. This CDR3 contains 14 residues. CDR3 sequence reads: CASRVGTLYNEQFF. The CDR3 region has the DNA TGTGCCAGCAGGGTAGGGACGCTATACAATGAGCAGTTCTTC. The full variable domain, with the rest looked up from reference TRBV2 and TRBJ2-1, is EPEVTQTPSHQVTQMGQEVILRCVPISNHLYFYWYRQILGQKVEFLVSFYNNEISEKSEIFDDQFSVERPDGSNFTLKIRSTKLEDSAMYFCASRVGTLYNEQFFGPGTRLTVL.

The rearrangement joins TRBV19 to TRBJ2-2; D unclear. The V and J ends lost 4 bases and 4 bases respectively, with 10 bases between them. The CDR3 sequence is 14 residues long. Germline V gene data show CDR1 as LNHDA and CDR2 as SQIVND (reference sequence). CDR3 nucleotide sequence: TGTGCCAGTAGTAAAGGTGTTGGCACCGGGGAGCTGTTTTTT. Protein: CASSKGVGTGELFF.

The chain is built from TRBV30 and TRBJ1-4, with D maybe TRBD1 (6 bases). The ends were cut back, 0 bases at V and 8 bases at J, with 10 bases in the middle. Germline CDR1 GTSNPN, CDR2 SVGIG (reference sequence). CDR3 length: 13 residues. The CDR3 reads CAWSVQGGEKLFF. CDR3 bases: TGTGCCTGGAGTGTACAGGGTGGAGAAAAACTGTTTTTT.

This rearrangement joins TRBV9 to TRBJ1-2, with D maybe TRBD1 (6 bases). The CDR3 spans 16 residues. Germline V CDR1 and CDR2: SGDLS, YYNGEE. V was cut by 0 bases and J by 4 bases, with 16 bases left in between. The CDR3 reads CASSVAVTGLFYGYTF. The CDR3 coding sequence is TGTGCCAGCAGCGTAGCCGTTACAGGGCTTTTCTATGGCTACACCTTC.

The genes are TRBV10-3 and TRBJ1-4, with a weak D call TRBD1 (6 bases). The germline gives CDR1 ENHRY, CDR2 SYGVKD. The CDR3 has 15 amino acids. Trimming cost V 3 bases and J 7 bases, with 15 bases left between them. The CDR3 DNA reads as TGTGCCATCAGTGACTTCGACAGGCTTGGTGAAAAACTGTTTTTT. It codes for CAISDFDRLGEKLFF.

This chain joins TRBV7-2 and TRBJ2-7; no firm D call. The length of the CDR3 is 12 residues. With 0 bases removed from V and 3 bases from J, the gap between germline ends came to 3 bases. Germline V gives CDR1 SGHTA, CDR2 FQGNSA. The CDR3 region has the DNA TGTGCCAGCAGCTTAGCGCTCTACGAGCAGTACTTC. This sequence encodes CASSLALYEQYF.

V usage is TRBV20-1 and J usage is TRBJ1-1; D gene ambiguous. The CDR3 consists of 12 residues. Germline values: CDR1 DFQATT, CDR2 SNEGSKA (reference sequence). The V end was cut by 3 bases, the J end by 5 bases, with 10 bases between. The CDR3 region is CSASSGETEAFF. The CDR3, as DNA: TGCAGTGCTAGTTCCGGGGAAACTGAAGCTTTCTTT.

The DNA of the CDR3 is TGTGCCAGTAGCGCCGGGACAGGGGATGGAAACACCATATATTTT. Its translation is CASSAGTGDGNTIYF. The V and J genes are TRBV19 and TRBJ1-3, with TRBD1 matching over 10 bases. The V gene end was trimmed by 6 bases and the J gene end by 3 bases; junction bases not matched to a gene: 5. The germline V gene encodes CDR1 LNHDA and CDR2 SQIVND (reference sequence). The CDR3 is 15 residues long.

V is TRBV19 and J is TRBJ2-1, with 7 bases lining up with TRBD2. Germline CDR1 reads LNHDA; CDR2 reads SQIVND (reference sequence). V was clipped by 2 bases and J by 7 bases; unmatched bases: 8. The CDR3 contains 15 residues. The CDR3 sequence is CASSISGADSNEQFF. The CDR3, as DNA: TGTGCCAGTAGTATAAGCGGGGCCGACAGTAATGAGCAGTTCTTC.

V and J are TRBV6-6 and TRBJ1-1; possible D gene TRBD1, 6 bases. This CDR3 comprises 18 residues. Trimming removed 5 bases from V and 7 bases from J, with 29 bases in between. Germline lookup yields CDR1 MNHNY and CDR2 SVGAGI (reference sequence). The CDR3 coding sequence is TGTGCCAGCAGTCCACACGCTTCACTTTCAGGGGAGGTAGGTGAAGCTTTCTTT. Protein sequence: CASSPHASLSGEVGEAFF.

This clone was seen a single time. This chain joins TRBV27 and TRBJ2-1; TRBD2 matches 14 bases. There are 16 residues in the CDR3. V was clipped by 3 bases and J by 7 bases; unmatched bases: 5. Germline CDR1 MNHEY, CDR2 SMNVEV (reference sequence). Here the CDR3 reads CASSFAGLAGGNEQFF. The CDR3 DNA reads TGTGCCAGCAGTTTTGCCGGACTAGCGGGAGGTAATGAGCAGTTCTTC.

V is TRBV7-9 and J is TRBJ2-7; the D call may be TRBD1 or TRBD2 (5 bases each). The CDR3 is 14 amino acids. V was clipped by 2 bases and J by 6 bases, with 14 bases between them. Germline assignment: CDR1 SEHNR and CDR2 FQNEAQ (reference sequence). For the CDR3, the DNA is TGTGCCAGCAGCTTATTTTGGACGAGGGGCGAGCAGTACTTC. Protein product: CASSLFWTRGEQYF.

The genes are TRBV27 and TRBJ2-1; D remains ambiguous. From germline, CDR1 is MNHEY and CDR2 SMNVEV (reference sequence). V was clipped by 8 bases and J by 0 bases, with 8 bases between them. CDR3 length equals 13 residues. The CDR3: CASRPSSYNEQFF. Here the CDR3 DNA reads TGTGCCAGCCGACCAAGCTCCTACAATGAGCAGTTCTTC.

V is TRBV3-1 (or the pseudogene TRBV3-2) and J is TRBJ2-7; 7 bases line up with TRBD2. The junction had 16 bases not matched to a gene; V was cut back by 2 bases and J by 0 bases. The CDR3 has 19 residues. Germline CDR1 and CDR2: LGHDT and YNNKEL (reference sequence). CDR3 bases: TGTGCCAGCAGCCAATATGTGGTCCTAGCGGAGACGAGCTCCTACGAGCAGTACTTC. This gives the protein CASSQYVVLAETSSYEQYF.

The chain has TRBV18 and TRBJ2-2, with a weak D call TRBD1 (6 bases). The CDR3 is made up of 17 amino acids. V lost 2 bases to trimming and J lost 0 bases, with 13 bases between them. Germline V CDR1 and CDR2: KGHSH, LQKENI. In DNA form, the CDR3 reads TGTGCCAGCTCACCAGAAGGGGGAGACCCGAACACCGGGGAGCTGTTTTTT. Protein: CASSPEGGDPNTGELFF.

V is TRBV5-4 and J is TRBJ1-3; a weak D match, TRBD1 (5 bases). There are 16 residues in the CDR3. Germline V gene lookup returns CDR1 SGHNT and CDR2 YYREEE (reference sequence). V was trimmed by 0 bases and J by 0 bases, leaving 10 bases between them. CDR3 region: CASSLAGLSSGNTIYF. DNA of the CDR3: TGTGCCAGCAGCTTGGCAGGGTTGAGCTCTGGAAACACCATATATTTT.